One and the same sample provided the 18 T cell receptor beta chains below, sequenced in a study of blood T cell repertoires in COVID-19 (TCRdb year 2020). Library construction relied on the immunoSEQ multiplex PCR assay. Held by TCRdb, this immuneACCESS table contains in-frame sequences only and omits some clones. Under half of the omission traces to an unresolved V gene where checked; the cause of the rest is unknown. The sample table contains about 97,000 clones; only one count was recorded for around 92% of them. The leading ten clones occupy approximately 5.8% of the sample. Sequenced material: peripheral blood. These receptors were obtained from a man aged 45 to 65 with active COVID-19.

The V and J genes are TRBV5-1 and TRBJ1-4; 7 nucleotides agree with TRBD1. Germline V gene lookup returns CDR1 SGHRS and CDR2 YFSETQ. This CDR3 contains 15 residues. Trimming removed 3 bases from V and 5 bases from J; junction bases left unmatched: 7. CDR3 sequence: CASSSTGTENEKLFF. In DNA, the CDR3 is TGCGCCAGCAGCTCAACCGGGACAGAGAATGAAAAACTGTTTTTT.

Of note for this clone: This sample includes further DNA sequences coding for the same CDR3. Here the CDR3 reads CASSIQGSNQPQHF. For the CDR3, the DNA is TGTGCCAGCAGTATTCAGGGTAGCAATCAGCCCCAGCATTTT. This chain uses TRBV28 with TRBJ1-5, with D possibly matching TRBD1 (5 bases). V shed 5 bases and J shed 0 bases, with 8 bases lying between them. Germline V lookup: CDR1 MDHEN, CDR2 SYDVKM. The CDR3 spans 14 residues.

J is TRBJ1-1 and V is TRBV6-5; D is unresolved. V lost 6 bases and J 1 base, leaving 3 bases between the germline ends. This CDR3 contains 11 residues. Germline CDR1 is MNHEY and CDR2 is SVGAGI. CDR3 sequence (DNA): TGTGCCAGCAGCCGGAACACTGAAGCTTTCTTT. The encoded protein is CASSRNTEAFF.

This rearrangement joins TRBV3-1 (or the pseudogene TRBV3-2) to TRBJ2-5; no definite D call. Trimming took 4 bases from V and 7 from J, leaving 13 bases between them. The germline gives CDR1 LGHDT, CDR2 YNNKEL (reference sequence). The CDR3 is 13 amino acids. CDR3 sequence (DNA): TGTGCCAGCAGCCCCGAACTTTCTGGGACCCAGTACTTC. Its translation is CASSPELSGTQYF.

The rearrangement joins TRBV27 to TRBJ1-4; D not resolved. Trimming pared 4 bases from V and 4 bases from J, leaving 7 bases between. The germline V gene has CDR1 MNHEY and CDR2 SMNVEV (reference sequence). The CDR3 runs 13 residues. The CDR3 DNA follows: TGTGCCAGCAGTTCCAGTTATAATGAAAAACTGTTTTTT. This codes for CASSSSYNEKLFF. The variable domain in full, with the rest retrieved from reference TRBV27 and TRBJ1-4, is EAQVTQNPRYLITVTGKKLTVTCSQNMNHEYMSWYRQDPGLGLRQIYYSMNVEVTDKGDVPEGYKVSRKEKRNFPLILESPSPNQTSLYFCASSSSYNEKLFFGSGTQLSVL.

The chain combines TRBV7-2 with TRBJ2-1; D remains ambiguous. Per germline, CDR1 SGHTA and CDR2 FQGNSA. The CDR3 has 12 residues. Trimming pared 5 bases from V and 15 bases from J, leaving 17 bases between. This chain's CDR3 is CASSRKRGRWFF. For the CDR3, the DNA is TGTGCCAGCAGCCGTAAACGAGGAAGGTGGTTCTTC.

This chain joins TRBV5-4 and TRBJ2-6, with D possibly matching TRBD1 (5 bases). Germline CDR1 is SGHNT and CDR2 is YYREEE (reference sequence). Trimming took off 4 bases at V and 1 base at J, with 18 bases between the two ends. This CDR3 is built from 18 residues. CDR3: CASSPGLADNSGANVLTF. CDR3 sequence (DNA): TGTGCCAGCAGCCCTGGGTTGGCGGACAATTCTGGGGCCAACGTCCTGACTTTC.

The chain combines TRBV7-3 with TRBJ2-2; 16 positions match TRBD2. With V trimmed by 5 bases and J by 3 bases, 6 bases remained unmatched. This CDR3 spans 18 amino acids. CDR1 and CDR2 (germline): SGHTA, FQGTGA. CDR3 loop: CASSQGLAGGGDTGELFF. CDR3 DNA sequence: TGTGCCAGCAGCCAGGGACTAGCGGGAGGGGGCGACACCGGGGAGCTGTTTTTT. Based on the CDR3 plus reference TRBV7-3 and TRBJ2-2, the full variable domain is GAGVSQTPSNKVTEKGKYVELRCDPISGHTALYWYRQSLGQGPEFLIYFQGTGAADDSGLPNDRFFAVRPEGSVSTLKIQRTERGDSAVYLCASSQGLAGGGDTGELFFGEGSRLTVL.

The gene calls are TRBV5-1 and TRBJ2-3; D gene uncertain. V lost 7 bases and J 0 bases, leaving 9 bases between the germline ends. The V gene's germline CDR1 is SGHRS and CDR2 YFSETQ. The CDR3 consists of 13 residues. CDR3 protein: CASAARSTDTQYF. The DNA of the CDR3 is TGCGCCAGCGCCGCGAGGAGCACAGATACGCAGTATTTT.

This clone was picked up one time. This chain links TRBV7-3 with TRBJ1-1; 8 bases are a match to TRBD1. The V gene's germline CDR1 is SGHTA and CDR2 FQGTGA. This CDR3 contains 15 residues. V shed 5 bases and J 1 base; nucleotides not matched to a gene: 6. The CDR3 reads CASSPQGAGNTEAFF. CDR3 bases: TGTGCCAGCAGCCCGCAGGGGGCTGGGAACACTGAAGCTTTCTTT.

The chain joins TRBV9 to TRBJ2-5, with D possibly matching TRBD1 (5 bases). The CDR3 runs 15 residues. V was pared by 0 bases and J by 5 bases, with 14 bases between. Per the germline V gene, CDR1 is SGDLS and CDR2 is YYNGEE. CDR3 residues: CASSVGQGGRETQYF. CDR3 nucleotide sequence: TGTGCCAGCAGCGTAGGGCAGGGTGGAAGGGAGACCCAGTACTTC.

This sequence joins TRBV5-8 and TRBJ1-1; D is perhaps TRBD1 (5 bases). The V and J ends lost 0 bases and 10 bases respectively, with 25 bases between them. Germline assignment: CDR1 SGHTS and CDR2 YDEGEE. This CDR3 is built from 17 residues. CDR3 loop: CASSLVGGGRPQPGAFF. The CDR3 DNA is TGTGCCAGCAGCTTGGTTGGGGGAGGCCGACCCCAACCGGGAGCTTTCTTT.

The V and J genes are TRBV29-1 and TRBJ2-7; D is possibly TRBD1 (5 bases). Trimming removed 6 bases from V and 0 bases from J, with 12 bases in between. The CDR3 extends over 13 amino acids. Germline CDR1 is SQVTM and CDR2 is ANQGSEA. In DNA, the CDR3 is TGCAGCGTGGGGCAGAGGAACTCCTACGAGCAGTACTTC. Its translation is CSVGQRNSYEQYF.

The chain links TRBV19 to TRBJ1-5; tentative D call: TRBD1 (5 bases). Germline lookup yields CDR1 LNHDA and CDR2 SQIVND (reference sequence). The CDR3 consists of 11 residues. The germline V and J ends were trimmed by 9 bases and 7 bases, with 10 bases remaining between them. The chain's CDR3 is CASGGEQPQHF. As DNA, the CDR3 is TGTGCCAGCGGGGGGGAACAGCCCCAGCATTTT.

This chain uses TRBV6-4 with TRBJ2-2; possible D gene TRBD1, 6 bases. Per the germline V gene, CDR1 is MRHNA and CDR2 is SNTAGT. This CDR3 comprises 16 residues. V gave up 3 bases and J gave up 0 bases, with 11 bases separating them. CDR3 loop: CASSEIQGSNTGELFF. CDR3 sequence (DNA): TGTGCCAGCAGTGAAATACAGGGCTCGAACACCGGGGAGCTGTTTTTT.

The V call is TRBV28, the J call TRBJ2-3, with TRBD1 matching over 8 bases. J was trimmed by 6 bases and V by 8 bases; bases with no gene match: 4. Germline V CDR1 and CDR2: MDHEN, SYDVKM. The CDR3 has 12 amino acids. Here the CDR3 reads CASRDRGDTQYF. CDR3 coding DNA: TGTGCCAGCCGTGACAGGGGTGATACGCAGTATTTT. The whole variable domain, filled in from reference TRBV28 and TRBJ2-3, reads DVKVTQSSRYLVKRTGEKVFLECVQDMDHENMFWYRQDPGLGLRLIYFSYDVKMKEKGDIPEGYSVSREKKERFSLILESASTNQTSMYLCASRDRGDTQYFGPGTRLTVL.

This chain uses TRBV9 with TRBJ2-1; unclear D gene. The CDR3 is 17 residues long. Germline-derived CDR1 and CDR2 are SGDLS and YYNGEE. Trimming took off 4 bases at V and 0 bases at J, with 17 bases between the two ends. The CDR3 DNA sequence: TGTGCCAGCAGCCCTGCCTTCGACTCGAGCTCCTACAATGAGCAGTTCTTC. Protein: CASSPAFDSSSYNEQFF.

The rearrangement joins TRBV7-8 to TRBJ2-3, with 9 bases lining up with TRBD1. J was trimmed by 5 bases and V by 5 bases; bases with no gene match: 8. This CDR3 spans 15 amino acids. Germline V gene sequence: CDR1 SGHVS, CDR2 FQNEAQ. The CDR3: CASSESRDREDTQYF. DNA for the CDR3: TGTGCCAGCAGCGAGTCCCGGGACAGGGAAGATACGCAGTATTTT. The variable domain in full, completed from reference TRBV7-8 and TRBJ2-3, reads GAGVSQSPRYKVAKRGQDVALRCDPISGHVSLFWYQQALGQGPEFLTYFQNEAQLDKSGLPSDRFFAERPEGSVSTLKIQRTQQEDSAVYLCASSESRDREDTQYFGPGTRLTVL.